The 12 T cell receptor beta chains below all came from one sample that was sequenced in a study of shared clonotypes between healthy human individuals. Generated by immunoSEQ multiplex PCR, the TCRdb table keeps only in-frame clones and is missing some. Of roughly 2,500,000 clones listed, approximately 93% are singletons. Sequencing was performed on naive CD4+ T cells from PBMCs. Subset here: CD45RA+ positively selected. These receptors originate from a young man in good health. Some clones in this sample may be carry-over from other donors' samples.

V gene TRBV28 combines with J gene TRBJ1-6; the D gene is possibly TRBD1 (6 bases). Germline CDR1 MDHEN, CDR2 SYDVKM. Trimming removed 8 bases from V and 7 bases from J, with 12 bases in between. The CDR3 runs to 13 residues. CDR3 region: CASSRQENSPLHF. The CDR3 nucleotides are TGTGCCAGCTCAAGACAGGAAAATTCACCCCTCCACTTT.

This chain connects TRBV27 to TRBJ2-1; tentatively, D is TRBD2 (7 bases). The germline gives CDR1 MNHEY, CDR2 SMNVEV (reference sequence). Between the trimmed V and J ends, which lost 4 bases and 7 bases, there was a span of 23 bases. This CDR3 comprises 17 residues. The CDR3 coding sequence is TGTGCCAGCAGTTCACTTTGGGGGGGGCTAGGAGAGAATGAGCAGTTCTTC. Translated, it gives CASSSLWGGLGENEQFF.

The chain has TRBV7-9 and TRBJ2-7; TRBD2 matches at 8 bases. The germline gives CDR1 SEHNR, CDR2 FQNEAQ (reference sequence). The V and J ends lost 5 bases and 3 bases, in that order; junction bases with no gene match: 12. The CDR3 length is 16 residues. CDR3 loop: CASSRSFGREVYEQYF. CDR3 sequence (DNA): TGTGCCAGCAGCCGGTCGTTTGGGCGGGAGGTCTACGAGCAGTACTTC.

The chain has TRBV15 and TRBJ1-2, with unresolved D. The CDR3 covers 13 residues. V lost 0 bases and J 8 bases, leaving 10 bases between the germline ends. CDR1 is LNHNV and CDR2 is YYDKDF in the germline V gene (reference sequence). DNA of the CDR3: TGTGCCACCAGCAGAGATTGGTCGGGGGGCTACACCTTC. This encodes CATSRDWSGGYTF.

For this clone: Other DNA sequences in the same sample also yield this CDR3. CDR3 DNA sequence: TGTGCCAGCAGTTATAGCGGGAGCTCCTACGAGCAGTACTTC. It encodes CASSYSGSSYEQYF. V and J are TRBV6-5 and TRBJ2-7; 9 bases are shared with TRBD2. Germline V gene data show CDR1 as MNHEY and CDR2 as SVGAGI. The ends lost 3 bases at V and 0 bases at J; junction bases unmatched: 0. This CDR3 is 14 amino acids long.

V is TRBV19 and J is TRBJ2-7; possible D gene TRBD2, 5 bases. Trimming took 9 bases from V and 0 from J, leaving 18 bases between them. Germline V gene data show CDR1 as LNHDA and CDR2 as SQIVND (reference sequence). CDR3 length: 15 amino acids. This CDR3 reads CASSPSGLSSYEQYF. DNA for the CDR3: TGTGCCAGCTCCCCATCTGGACTTAGCTCCTACGAGCAGTACTTC.

V usage is TRBV6-5 and J usage is TRBJ2-7, with 8 nucleotides matching TRBD2. Germline V gives CDR1 MNHEY, CDR2 SVGAGI. The CDR3 is made up of 15 amino acids. J gave up 6 bases and V 6 bases, and 13 bases lay outside the gene matches. The CDR3 loop reads CASSPLGVAGTEQYF. The CDR3, as DNA: TGTGCCAGCAGCCCCCTGGGGGTAGCGGGAACCGAGCAGTACTTC.

The rearrangement links TRBV5-1 to TRBJ2-1, with a weak D call TRBD1 (6 bases). The CDR3 covers 13 residues. Trimming removed 4 bases from V and 8 bases from J, with 13 bases in between. CDR1 SGHRS and CDR2 YFSETQ come from the germline V gene. This chain's CDR3 is CASSTQGPYEQFF. DNA of the CDR3: TGCGCCAGCAGCACCCAGGGGCCCTATGAGCAGTTCTTC. The full variable domain, completed using reference TRBV5-1 and TRBJ2-1, is KAGVTQTPRYLIKTRGQQVTLSCSPISGHRSVSWYQQTPGQGLQFLFEYFSETQRNKGNFPGRFSGRQFSNSRSEMNVSTLELGDSALYLCASSTQGPYEQFFGPGTRLTVL.

The chain joins TRBV7-2 to TRBJ2-1; the match to TRBD1 covers 9 bases. The CDR3 extends over 16 amino acids. J lost 7 bases, V lost 5 bases, and 12 bases had no gene match. Germline V gene sequence: CDR1 SGHTA, CDR2 FQGNSA. The CDR3 DNA reads as TGTGCCAGCAGCCGCGCTAGAACAGGGGGCAAAAATGAGCAGTTCTTC. The encoded protein is CASSRARTGGKNEQFF. The whole variable domain, filled in from reference TRBV7-2 and TRBJ2-1, reads GAGVSQSPSNKVTEKGKDVELRCDPISGHTALYWYRQSLGQGLEFLIYFQGNSAPDKSGLPSDRFSAERTGGSVSTLTIQRTQQEDSAVYLCASSRARTGGKNEQFFGPGTRLTVL.

This clone came up once. The CDR3 spells CASSLNSGYEQYF. CDR3 coding DNA: TGTGCCAGCAGCTTAAATAGCGGGTATGAGCAGTACTTC. The chain has TRBV11-3 and TRBJ2-5; 7 bases map to TRBD2. The V segment lost 2 bases and the J segment 11 bases; nucleotides outside the gene matches: 8. This CDR3 region has 13 residues. Germline V gene sequence: CDR1 SGHNT, CDR2 YENEEA.

This chain connects TRBV6-5 to TRBJ2-7; 9 positions agree with TRBD1. Per germline, CDR1 MNHEY and CDR2 SVGAGI. The ends lost 2 bases at V and 3 bases at J; junction bases unmatched: 5. CDR3 size: 15 residues. The CDR3 bases are TGTGCCAGCAGTTACGCCGGGACAGGGAACTACGAGCAGTACTTC. This codes for CASSYAGTGNYEQYF.

This clone was seen a few times. The rearrangement uses TRBV9 and TRBJ1-2; D perhaps matches TRBD1 (6 bases). Trimming shortened V by 4 bases and J by 6 bases, and 10 bases separated the two germline ends. The CDR3 is 12 amino acids. Germline V gives CDR1 SGDLS, CDR2 YYNGEE. The CDR3 loop reads CASSFPGDGYTF. In nucleotides, the CDR3 is TGTGCCAGCAGCTTCCCAGGGGATGGCTACACCTTC.